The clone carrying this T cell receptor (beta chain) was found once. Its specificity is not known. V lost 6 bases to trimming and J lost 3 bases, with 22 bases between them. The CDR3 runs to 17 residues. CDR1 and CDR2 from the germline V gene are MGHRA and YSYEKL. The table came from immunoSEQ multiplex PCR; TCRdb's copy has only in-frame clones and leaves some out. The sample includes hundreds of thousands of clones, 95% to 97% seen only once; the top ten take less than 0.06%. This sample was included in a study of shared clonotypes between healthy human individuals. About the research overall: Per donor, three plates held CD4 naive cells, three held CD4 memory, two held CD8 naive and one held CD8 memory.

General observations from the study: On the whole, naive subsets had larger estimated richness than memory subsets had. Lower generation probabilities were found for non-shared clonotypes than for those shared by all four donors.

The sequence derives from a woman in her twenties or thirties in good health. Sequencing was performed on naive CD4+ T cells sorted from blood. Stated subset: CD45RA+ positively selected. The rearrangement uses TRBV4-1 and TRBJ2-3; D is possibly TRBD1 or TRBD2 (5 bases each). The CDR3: CASRGMTWDHKTDTQYF. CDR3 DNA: TGCGCCAGCAGGGGAATGACCTGGGACCATAAGACAGATACGCAGTATTTT.